This TCR beta chain stems from a study of memory CD4+ T cells and cytomegalovirus serostatus (dated by TCRdb to the late 2010s). As for the study more broadly: A total of about 35 healthy Belgian adults, of whom 9 were CMV seropositive and approximately 24 were CMV seronegative, were included in the cohort. To replicate a published TCR-based CMV serostatus classifier, the researchers sequenced the CD4+ memory TCRbeta repertoires of a Belgian cohort whose cytomegalovirus serostatus was known.

About this clone itself: Its antigen remains unidentified. The sample holds no much larger clone one base away, and base qualities are not on file.

V gives up 0 bases and J gives up 3 bases, and the segment between their germline ends measures 7 bases. CDR1 and CDR2 are read off the germline V gene as SGHDT and YYEEEE. The CDR3 has 14 amino acids, counting the end cysteine and phenylalanine. Only the CDR3 portion is preserved as DNA: 42 bases, with reading frame beginning at the first base. The Quick-DNA Microprep Kit was used to extract genomic DNA from the sorted cells. Amplification of TCRbeta DNA was done with the immunoSEQ hsTCRbeta kit, following the protocol from the manufacturer. TCRbeta libraries were sequenced on an Illumina MiSeq instrument. The paper's processing steps were these. Once out-of-frame sequences had been removed, approximately 2,000,000 distinct TCRbeta sequences were left, which works out to an average of roughly 70,000 per individual. Each individual was scored by the count of fewer than 200 previously reported CMV-associated TCRbeta sequences and the total productive distinct TCRbeta count. A beta-binomial model was reimplemented in Python, and scikit-learn random forests with default parameters were trained on US cohort data. Classifier performance on the Belgian cohort was summarized as median AUC with percentile confidence intervals over 10,000 bootstrap iterations. TCRdb retrieved this table from immuneACCESS and kept in-frame rearrangements only. Not all clones are present; in checked studies, unresolved V genes account for under half, and no reason is known for the remainder. Clonal size and the V and J genes are those of that table, whereas D and trimming came from the DNA. The sample records some 56,000 clones, roughly 82% of which are singletons. The biggest ten clones account for less than 0.5% of the sample.

Here is what the overall study found, with its caveats: CMV serostatus prediction reached a median bootstrapped AUC of nearly 0.96 with the original framework and 0.75 to 0.92 with a US-trained random forest. The results were read as suggesting that the CMV-associated TCR signature is, for the most part, present in the CD4+ memory repertoire. On the Belgian cohort, the classifier built on the original framework reached a median bootstrapped AUC of nearly 0.96, with a 95% CI of 0.76-1.00. Among the 150 to 200 previously reported CMV-associated TCRbeta sequences, 60 to 85 showed up in the CD4+ memory repertoires, with each one found in between one and five individuals. Only CD4+CD45RO+ memory cells were sequenced, unlike the original study, which covered naive and memory CD4+ and CD8+ populations.

Single viable CD3+CD4+CD8-CD45RO+ cells were sorted as memory CD4+ T cells on a FACSAria II. CMV serostatus was assessed using a Roche Elecsys assay, by which serum IgG against CMV pp150, pp28, p38 and p52 was detected. Once the samples were thawed, total CD4+ T cells were enriched through positive selection using CD4 magnetic microbeads. The samples came from a separate study whose specific focus was interrogating the CD4+ T cell memory repertoire. Following standard operating procedures, peripheral blood mononuclear cells were isolated and cryopreserved, while serum was kept at -80 degrees C. The staining used CD3-PerCP (BW264/56), CD4-APC (RPA-T4), CD45RO-PE (UCHT1) and CD8-Pacific Orange (3B5) antibodies, and Sytox blue was used to exclude non-viable cells.

The chain couples TRBV5-6 to TRBJ1-5; the D gene is unclear. The sequence derives from an adult in good health and CMV-seronegative. Sample: memory CD4+ T cells from blood. CDR3 loop: CASSLGGNNQPQHF. The DNA sequence is TGTGCCAGCAGCTTGGGGGGTAACAATCAGCCCCAGCATTTT. With the portions outside the CDR3 filled from the reference TRBV5-6 and TRBJ1-5 genes, the complete variable region becomes DAGVTQSPTHLIKTRGQQVTLRCSPKSGHDTVSWYQQALGQGPQFIFQYYEEEERQRGNFPDRFSGHQFPNYSSELNVNALLLGDSALYLCASSLGGNNQPQHFGDGTRLSIL.